This is a list of T cell receptor beta chains from one sample in a study of cytomegalovirus exposure and HLA in healthy donors. Profiling relied on immunoSEQ multiplex PCR, and the TCRdb table lists in-frame clones only, not all of them. There are 150,000 to 200,000 clones in the sample; 85% to 90% occur only once, and 5% to 7% lies in the top ten. The sequencing input was PBMCs. These TCRs come from a woman aged 30 to 39 in good health and CMV-seronegative. CDR3s include the opening cysteine and the closing phenylalanine or tryptophan. A D gene is named only where the DNA matches it firmly. The size of a clone is reported for some rows only, either as once, few or many, or as a class for expanded clones.

size,D,V,J,CDR3,DNA
-,-,TRBV19,TRBJ2-3,CASSQSTRKVHTDTQYF,TGTGCCAGTAGTCAAAGTACCAGGAAGGTCCACACAGATACGCAGTATTTT
-,-,TRBV13,TRBJ1-2,CASSVDRTNYGYTF,TGTGCCAGCAGCGTAGACAGAACTAACTATGGCTACACCTTC
few,TRBD2,TRBV4-3,TRBJ2-3,CASSQGTSPSRTDTQYF,TGCGCCAGCAGCCAAGGGACTAGCCCTAGTCGGACAGATACGCAGTATTTT
-,TRBD1,TRBV5-5,TRBJ1-1,CASSAQQGQGPFF,TGTGCCAGCAGCGCGCAACAGGGACAGGGTCCTTTCTTT
-,-,TRBV5-1,TRBJ1-2,CASSPLGGFSYGYTF,TGCGCCAGCAGCCCTTTGGGGGGCTTCAGCTATGGCTACACCTTC
-,-,TRBV15,TRBJ2-1,CATSREPRFSNEQFF,TGTGCCACCAGCAGAGAACCCCGGTTCAGCAATGAGCAGTTCTTC
-,-,TRBV6-6,TRBJ2-7,CASRKGGKTYEQYF,TGTGCCAGCAGAAAGGGCGGGAAAACCTACGAGCAGTACTTC
-,TRBD2,TRBV6-6,TRBJ2-1,CASSYSAGGPGEQFF,TGTGCCAGCAGTTACTCGGCGGGAGGGCCAGGTGAGCAGTTCTTC
-,-,TRBV19,TRBJ1-5,CASSISRGLDPQHF,TGTGCCAGTAGTATTTCTCGGGGTTTGGATCCCCAGCATTTT
-,TRBD2,TRBV5-6,TRBJ2-7,CASSSLTGTRIYEQYF,TGTGCCAGCAGCTCTTTAACCGGGACTAGAATCTACGAGCAGTACTTC
-,TRBD1,TRBV6-4,TRBJ1-6,CASRWRDRVDSPLHF,TGTGCCAGCCGTTGGCGGGACAGGGTAGATTCACCCCTCCACTTT
once,TRBD1,TRBV6-5,TRBJ2-3,CASSPRGSTDTQYF,TGTGCCAGCAGTCCCAGGGGGAGCACAGATACGCAGTATTTT
-,-,TRBV2,TRBJ2-6,CASMAGSGANVLTF,TGTGCCAGCATGGCGGGGTCCGGGGCCAACGTCCTGACTTTC